This TCR beta chain was sequenced in a study of T cells in Graves' hyperthyroidism and ophthalmopathy. Turning to the study itself: The blood sample was taken at first diagnosis, before treatment began.

The diagnoses drew upon clinical symptoms, serum thyroxine and TRAb, thyroid ultrasound and orbital computed tomography. Using around 10 ml of fresh peripheral blood, PBMCs were prepared. The investigators amplified TCR beta CDR3 regions from RNA transcripts. TCR CDR3 underwent first-round RT-PCR with the HTBI primer set. In TCRdb, the multiplex PCR reads were re-called with MiXCR into one record per CDR3 protein. The sample lists some 530,000 distinct CDR3 sequences, approximately 23% occurring once. This CDR3 has 14 residues. Germline V gives CDR1 MNHEY, CDR2 SVGAGI. Deletions cut 4 bases from V and 4 bases from J, with 13 bases between.

The source material was blood. The TCR was taken from a woman in her seventies with Graves' ophthalmopathy. The chain recombines TRBV6-5 with TRBJ1-1, with D possibly matching TRBD1 (6 bases). This CDR3 reads CASSCAGTSTEAFF. In DNA form, the CDR3 reads TGTGCCAGCAGTTGCGCCGGGACATCCACTGAAGCTTTCTTT.